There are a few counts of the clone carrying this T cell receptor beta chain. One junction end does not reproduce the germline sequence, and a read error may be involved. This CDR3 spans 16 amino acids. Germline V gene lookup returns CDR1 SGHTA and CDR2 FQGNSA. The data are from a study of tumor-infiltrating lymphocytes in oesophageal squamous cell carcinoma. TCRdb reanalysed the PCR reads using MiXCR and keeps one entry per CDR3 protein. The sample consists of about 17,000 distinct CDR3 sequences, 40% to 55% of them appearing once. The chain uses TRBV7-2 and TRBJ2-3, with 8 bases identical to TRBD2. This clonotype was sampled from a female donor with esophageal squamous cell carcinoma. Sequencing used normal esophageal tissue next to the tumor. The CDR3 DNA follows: TGTGCCAGCAGTCGGACCGGGGGGGATCATTTCGGGGAGCTGTATTTC. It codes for CASSRTGGDHFGELYF.